Listed below are T cell receptor beta chains from one sample, sequenced in a study of cytomegalovirus exposure and HLA in healthy donors. The assay was immunoSEQ multiplex PCR, and TCRdb's table has in-frame clones only and misses some. Of about 130,000 clones listed, roughly 80% are singletons. The material sequenced was PBMCs. These receptors all come from a female donor in good health and CMV-seronegative. The CDR3 runs from the conserved cysteine through the conserved F or W. Fields, in order: V gene, clone size, D gene, J gene, CDR3 DNA, CDR3 protein. D genes are given only for firm matches. A clone size is listed for some rows: how often the clone was seen (once, few, many), or a class if it is expanded.

V gene: TRBV6-5; clone size: NA; D gene: NA; J gene: TRBJ2-1; CDR3 DNA: TGTGCCAGCAGTTACGGTGTAGGCGGCCGGAACAATGAGCAGTTCTTC; CDR3 protein: CASSYGVGGRNNEQFF
V gene: TRBV27; clone size: NA; D gene: TRBD2; J gene: TRBJ2-5; CDR3 DNA: TGTGCCAGCAGTATACAACTAGCGGGAGGAGCGGAGACCCAGTACTTC; CDR3 protein: CASSIQLAGGAETQYF
V gene: TRBV6-5; clone size: NA; D gene: NA; J gene: TRBJ2-4; CDR3 DNA: TGTGCCAGCAGTTACGCCAGAGGGGACAAAAACAGTCAGTACTTC; CDR3 protein: CASSYARGDKNSQYF
V gene: TRBV25-1; clone size: NA; D gene: TRBD1; J gene: TRBJ1-4; CDR3 DNA: TGTGCCAGCAGTGAATCTACAGGGGCTGAAAAACTGTTTTTT; CDR3 protein: CASSESTGAEKLFF
V gene: TRBV7-3; clone size: once; D gene: NA; J gene: TRBJ1-4; CDR3 DNA: TGTGCCAGCAGCTTAAATACGGTGGAAAAACTGTTTTTT; CDR3 protein: CASSLNTVEKLFF
V gene: TRBV18; clone size: NA; D gene: NA; J gene: TRBJ2-7; CDR3 DNA: TGTGCCAGCTCACCTTCCGGGACACCTCAGAACGAGCAGTACTTC; CDR3 protein: CASSPSGTPQNEQYF
V gene: TRBV5-4; clone size: once; D gene: TRBD1; J gene: TRBJ2-6; CDR3 DNA: TGTGCCAGCAGCCAACTGGGGACAGGACACTCTGGGGCCAACGTCCTGACTTTC; CDR3 protein: CASSQLGTGHSGANVLTF
V gene: TRBV9; clone size: NA; D gene: NA; J gene: TRBJ1-1; CDR3 DNA: TGTGCCAGCAGCGTAGTTGGGGGCTATTCAGCTGAAGCTTTCTTT; CDR3 protein: CASSVVGGYSAEAFF
V gene: TRBV6-1; clone size: NA; D gene: NA; J gene: TRBJ1-5; CDR3 DNA: TGTGCCAGCAGCCAAAACAGCCTTAATCAGCCCCAGCATTTT; CDR3 protein: CASSQNSLNQPQHF
V gene: TRBV2; clone size: NA; D gene: NA; J gene: TRBJ2-7; CDR3 DNA: TGTGCCAGCAGTGGACAGTCCTACGAGCAGTACTTC; CDR3 protein: CASSGQSYEQYF
V gene: TRBV4-1; clone size: NA; D gene: NA; J gene: TRBJ1-2; CDR3 DNA: TGCGCCAGCAGCCAACTGACAGCCGCTGGAGACGGCTACACCTTC; CDR3 protein: CASSQLTAAGDGYTF
V gene: TRBV6-4; clone size: NA; D gene: NA; J gene: TRBJ1-2; CDR3 DNA: TGTGCCAGCAGTGACTTGTACGGTGGGAGAGGCTACACCTTC; CDR3 protein: CASSDLYGGRGYTF
V gene: TRBV7-9; clone size: once; D gene: NA; J gene: TRBJ2-3; CDR3 DNA: TGTGCCAGCAGCTGGTTGGGGACAACCACAGATACGCAGTATTTT; CDR3 protein: CASSWLGTTTDTQYF
V gene: TRBV6-1; clone size: NA; D gene: NA; J gene: TRBJ2-2; CDR3 DNA: TGTGCCAGCAGATTGGGGGGAGGCGGGGAGCTGTTTTTT; CDR3 protein: CASRLGGGGELFF
V gene: TRBV7-7; clone size: NA; D gene: NA; J gene: TRBJ2-5; CDR3 DNA: TGTGCCAGCAGCTTAGACAGACAAGAGACCCAGTACTTC; CDR3 protein: CASSLDRQETQYF
V gene: TRBV9; clone size: once; D gene: TRBD1; J gene: TRBJ2-5; CDR3 DNA: TGTGCCAGCAGCGCCAACCCGGGACAGCAAGAGACCCAGTACTTC; CDR3 protein: CASSANPGQQETQYF
V gene: TRBV12-5; clone size: NA; D gene: TRBD1; J gene: TRBJ2-3; CDR3 DNA: TGTGCTAGTGGTTTGGCACCCTCAGGGGGAACCACAGATACGCAGTATTTT; CDR3 protein: CASGLAPSGGTTDTQYF
V gene: TRBV28; clone size: once; D gene: TRBD2; J gene: TRBJ2-7; CDR3 DNA: TGTGCCAGCAATGGGCGCGGACTAGCGGACTACGAGCAGTACTTC; CDR3 protein: CASNGRGLADYEQYF
V gene: TRBV5-4; clone size: NA; D gene: TRBD1; J gene: TRBJ2-5; CDR3 DNA: TGTGCCAGCAGCTCGGGACAGAGGGGAGAGACCCAGTACTTC; CDR3 protein: CASSSGQRGETQYF
V gene: TRBV2; clone size: NA; D gene: NA; J gene: TRBJ1-4; CDR3 DNA: TGTGCCAGCAGTGAAACCGGGGCAACTAATGAAAAACTGTTTTTT; CDR3 protein: CASSETGATNEKLFF
V gene: TRBV2; clone size: few; D gene: NA; J gene: TRBJ1-5; CDR3 DNA: TGTGCCAGCAGGGCACAGGGTGGGCAGCCCCAGCATTTT; CDR3 protein: CASRAQGGQPQHF
V gene: TRBV30; clone size: NA; D gene: TRBD2; J gene: TRBJ2-1; CDR3 DNA: TGTGCCTGGGAAGGTATAGCGGGGAACAATGAGCAGTTCTTC; CDR3 protein: CAWEGIAGNNEQFF
V gene: TRBV27; clone size: NA; D gene: NA; J gene: TRBJ1-1; CDR3 DNA: TGTGCCAGCAGTTTATCTGGATCGGGGAACACTGAAGCTTTCTTT; CDR3 protein: CASSLSGSGNTEAFF
V gene: TRBV6-5; clone size: NA; D gene: NA; J gene: TRBJ2-5; CDR3 DNA: TGTGCCAGCAGTTCCCTCATAGCGGGACAGTGGACCCAGTACTTC; CDR3 protein: CASSSLIAGQWTQYF
V gene: TRBV25-1; clone size: NA; D gene: NA; J gene: TRBJ2-1; CDR3 DNA: TGTGCCGGCAGTGAAGGAGGCCTTGGAGAGCAGTTCTTC; CDR3 protein: CAGSEGGLGEQFF